This TCR beta chain was obtained from a study of cytomegalovirus exposure and HLA in healthy donors. General study points: Later analysis identified 16,000 or so TCR beta sequences associated with HLA alleles, using a false discovery rate threshold of 0.05. In a later analysis, TCR beta V- and J-gene trimming showed a link to a missense DCLRE1C variant.

On this clone: Its antigen is unidentified.

The length of the CDR3 is 19 residues. The PCR used 60 Vbeta and 13 Jbeta primers. Profiled with immunoSEQ multiplex PCR; TCRdb holds only in-frame clones, not every one. In the table there are about 110,000 clones, around 75% of which are singletons. The sample consisted of PBMCs. This TCR derives from a man aged 25 to 40 in good health and CMV-seronegative. V gene TRBV21-1 combines with J gene TRBJ2-1; TRBD1 is the table's D call, not checked against the DNA. TRBV21-1 is a documented pseudogene. The CDR3 loop is CASSKRQKNRRSSYNEQFF. CDR3 DNA: TGTGCCAGCAGCAAAAGACAGAAAAATAGGAGAAGCTCCTACAATGAGCAGTTCTTC.